This TCR beta chain was found in a study of human T cells and chemical hapten exposure. About the research overall: There were per-sample TCR yield variations, arising mainly from small pooled library volume differences.

Regarding time point: pre-sensitization, week 0. Stated treatment: therapeutic diphenylcyclopropenone sensitization with weekly scalp DPC. V gave up 5 bases and J gave up 6 bases; unmatched junction bases: 3. The CDR3 extends over 14 amino acids. Germline lookup yields CDR1 ENHRY and CDR2 SYGVKD. TCRdb reprocessed the RACE reads with MiXCR, giving one entry per CDR3 protein. The table shows a few hundred thousand distinct CDR3 sequences, with around 7.7% occurring only once. The chain carries TRBV10-3 and TRBJ2-1; 11 positions agree with TRBD1. This receptor was obtained from a young man with alopecia areata. Some clones in this sample may be carry-over from other donors' samples. The material sequenced was whole blood, taken in connection with sensitization to the hapten diphenylcyclopropenone (DPC). The CDR3 sequence is CAISRDRGANEQFF. CDR3 DNA sequence: TGTGCCATCAGTAGGGACAGGGGGGCCAATGAGCAGTTCTTC.